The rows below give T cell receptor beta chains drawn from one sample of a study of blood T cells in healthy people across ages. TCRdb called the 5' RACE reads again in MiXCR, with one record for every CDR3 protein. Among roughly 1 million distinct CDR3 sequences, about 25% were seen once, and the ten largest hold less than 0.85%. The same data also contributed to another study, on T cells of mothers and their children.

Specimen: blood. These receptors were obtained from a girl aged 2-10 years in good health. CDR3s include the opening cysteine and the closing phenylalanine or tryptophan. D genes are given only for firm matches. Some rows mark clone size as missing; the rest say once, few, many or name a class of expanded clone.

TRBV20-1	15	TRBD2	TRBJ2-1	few	TGCAGTGCTAAGGTCATAGCGGGAGGGTACAATGAGCAGTTCTTC	CSAKVIAGGYNEQFF
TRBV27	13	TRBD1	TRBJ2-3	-	TGTGCCAGCAGTTTACAGCCCAGGGGGCGCAAGTATTTT	CASSLQPRGRKYF
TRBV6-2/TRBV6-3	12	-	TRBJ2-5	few	TGTGCCAGCAGTTACCGGCACGAGACCCAGTACTTC	CASSYRHETQYF
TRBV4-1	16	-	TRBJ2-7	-	TGCGCCAGCAGCCAAGTGGCGGGTGATGGGATCTACGAGCAGTACTTC	CASSQVAGDGIYEQYF
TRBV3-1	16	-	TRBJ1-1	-	TGTGCCAGCAGTCAGACGAGGACGGGGTTTCACGGTGAAGCTTTCTTT	CASSQTRTGFHGEAFF
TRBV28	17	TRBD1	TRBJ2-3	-	TGTGCCAGCAATGGAAGGACAGGGGAAGAAAGCACAGATACGCAGTATTTT	CASNGRTGEESTDTQYF
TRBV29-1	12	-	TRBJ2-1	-	TGCAGCGTCCCGGACCACTACAATGAGCAGTTCTTC	CSVPDHYNEQFF
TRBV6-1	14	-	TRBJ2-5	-	TGTGCCAGCAGTGGAATGGGGGCAGGAGAGACCCAGTACTTC	CASSGMGAGETQYF
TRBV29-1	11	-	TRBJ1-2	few	TGCAGCGCCGATCGAGGTGGAGGCTACACCTTC	CSADRGGGYTF
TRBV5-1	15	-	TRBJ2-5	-	TGCGCCAGCGGGGGGAGAGAACCGTCCCAAGAGACCCAGTACTTC	CASGGREPSQETQYF
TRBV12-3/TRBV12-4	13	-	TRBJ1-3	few	TGTGCCAGCAGTTCGTATGTCGGAAACACCATATATTTT	CASSSYVGNTIYF
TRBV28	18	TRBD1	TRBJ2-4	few	TGTGCCAGCAGTCTAGGACAGCGACAGGGTGGGGGCAAAAACATTCAGTACTTC	CASSLGQRQGGGKNIQYF
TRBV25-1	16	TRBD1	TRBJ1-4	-	TGTGCCAGCAGTGAAAACAGGGGTGGGGGACATGAAAAACTGTTTTTT	CASSENRGGGHEKLFF
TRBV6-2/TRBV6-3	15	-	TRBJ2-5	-	TGTGCCAGCAGCACCAGACAGCGCGGAATAGAGACCCAGTACTTC	CASSTRQRGIETQYF
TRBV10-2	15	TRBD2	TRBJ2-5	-	TGCGCCAGCAGTGAGGAAGGGGAGGGAGGAGAGACCCAGTACTTC	CASSEEGEGGETQYF
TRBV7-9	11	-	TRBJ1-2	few	TGTGCCAGCAGCTTTGGACACCTCTACACCTTC	CASSFGHLYTF
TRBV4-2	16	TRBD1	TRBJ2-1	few	TGTGCCAGCAGCCAAGGGGACAGCAGCTCCTACAATGAGCAGTTCTTC	CASSQGDSSSYNEQFF
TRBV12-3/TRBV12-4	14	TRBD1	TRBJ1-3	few	TGTGCCACCTGGACAGGAGCTTCTGGAAACACCATATATTTT	CATWTGASGNTIYF
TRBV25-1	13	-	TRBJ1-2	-	TGTGCCAGCAGTGTAGGGAGCCTCTATGGCTACACCTTC	CASSVGSLYGYTF
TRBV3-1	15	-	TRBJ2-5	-	TGTGCCAGCAGCCAAGGAGGCAGCTTGGTAGAGACCCAGTACTTC	CASSQGGSLVETQYF
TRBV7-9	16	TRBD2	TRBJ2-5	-	TGTGCCAGCAGCTACCTCCTTGGGGTCGGGGGGGAGACCCAGTACTTC	CASSYLLGVGGETQYF
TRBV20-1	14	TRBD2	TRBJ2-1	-	TGCAGTGCTAGGGGACTAGCGAGGCACAATGAGCAGTTCTTC	CSARGLARHNEQFF
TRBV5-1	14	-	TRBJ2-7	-	TGCGCCAGCAGCTTGGGCGGGACTGTCTACGAGCAGTACTTC	CASSLGGTVYEQYF
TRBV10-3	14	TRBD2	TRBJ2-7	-	TGTGCCATCAGCCCTAGCGGGGATTCCGACGAGCAGTACTTC	CAISPSGDSDEQYF
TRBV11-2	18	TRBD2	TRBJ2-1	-	TGTGCCAGCAGCTCCGGACTAGCGGTGGGGCGGGTTGGTGATGAGCAGTTCTTC	CASSSGLAVGRVGDEQFF
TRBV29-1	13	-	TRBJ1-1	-	TGCAGCGTTACACAGCTACTCAACACTGAAGCTTTCTTT	CSVTQLLNTEAFF
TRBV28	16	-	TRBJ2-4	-	TGTGCCAGCAGTTTATTAGGGGGTTTAGCCAAAAACATTCAGTACTTC	CASSLLGGLAKNIQYF
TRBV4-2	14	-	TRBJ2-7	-	TGTGCCAGCAGCCAAGAGGGGGCGACCTACGAGCAGTACTTC	CASSQEGATYEQYF
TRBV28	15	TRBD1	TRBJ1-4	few	TGTGCCAGCAGTTTCCGACAGGGCACTAATGAAAAACTGTTTTTT	CASSFRQGTNEKLFF
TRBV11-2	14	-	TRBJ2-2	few	TGTGCCAGCAGCCTTCTACAGTTCACCGGGGAGCTGTTTTTT	CASSLLQFTGELFF
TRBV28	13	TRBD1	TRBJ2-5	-	TGTGCCAGCAGTCCCCTCCCTGACAGGGGTGCGTTCTTC	CASSPLPDRGAFF
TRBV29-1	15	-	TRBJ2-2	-	TGCAGCGTTGAGTTAAACAGGGCGAACACCGGGGAGCTGTTTTTT	CSVELNRANTGELFF
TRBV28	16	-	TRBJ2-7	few	TGTGCCAGCAGTTTATGGGATCCGGGGGTGGCCTACGAGCAGTACTTC	CASSLWDPGVAYEQYF
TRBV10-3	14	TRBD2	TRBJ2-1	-	TGTGCCATCAGTGGACTAGCGGTCTACAATGAGCAGTTCTTC	CAISGLAVYNEQFF
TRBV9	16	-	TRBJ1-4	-	TGTGCCAGCAGCGTAGGTAGCGGAGAAGATAATGAAAAACTGTTTTTT	CASSVGSGEDNEKLFF
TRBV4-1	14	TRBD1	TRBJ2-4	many	TGCGCCAGCAGCCAAGGGACAGGGAAGTACATTCAGTACTTC	CASSQGTGKYIQYF
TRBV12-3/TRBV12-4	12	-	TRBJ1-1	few	TGTGCCAGCAGTTTAAGTCGGACTGAAGCTTTCTTT	CASSLSRTEAFF
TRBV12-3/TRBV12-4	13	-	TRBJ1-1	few	TGTGCCAGCAGTTTGGGGGCCTTCACTGAAGCTTTCTTT	CASSLGAFTEAFF
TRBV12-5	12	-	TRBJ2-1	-	TGTGCTAGTGGTTTGGTAGCCAATGAGCAGTTCTTC	CASGLVANEQFF
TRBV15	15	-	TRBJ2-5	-	TGTGCCACCAGCAGAGGGGGCCGGAGCCAAGAGACCCAGTACTTC	CATSRGGRSQETQYF
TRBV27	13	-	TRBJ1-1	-	TGTGCCAGCAGGCAAGGCGAGGGCACTGAAGCTTTCTTT	CASRQGEGTEAFF
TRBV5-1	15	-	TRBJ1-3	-	TGCGCCAGCAGCTTTTATGGGGCAAATGGAAACACCATATATTTT	CASSFYGANGNTIYF
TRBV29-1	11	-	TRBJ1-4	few	TGCAGCGTTGGTATAGGGGGAAAACTGTTTTTT	CSVGIGGKLFF
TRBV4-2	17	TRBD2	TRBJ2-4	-	TGTGCCAGCAGCCAAGGCCCTAGCGGGAAAGCCAAAAACATTCAGTACTTC	CASSQGPSGKAKNIQYF
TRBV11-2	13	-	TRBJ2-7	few	TGTGCCAGCAGCTTAGAGGTTTCCGACGAGCAGTACTTC	CASSLEVSDEQYF
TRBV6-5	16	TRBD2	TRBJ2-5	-	TGTGCCAGCAGTTCGTTAGCGGGAGCCCCGGGGGAGACCCAGTACTTC	CASSSLAGAPGETQYF
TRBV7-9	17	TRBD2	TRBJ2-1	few	TGTGCCAGCAGCCCTCAAGGGACTAGCGGGGCTCACAATGAGCAGTTCTTC	CASSPQGTSGAHNEQFF
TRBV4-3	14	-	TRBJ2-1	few	TGCGCCAGCAGCCAAGAAGTGGGGAGGAATGAGCAGTTCTTC	CASSQEVGRNEQFF
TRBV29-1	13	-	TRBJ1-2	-	TGCAGCGTTGAACTCGGGGGCCACGGAGGATACACCTTC	CSVELGGHGGYTF
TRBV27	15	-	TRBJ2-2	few	TGTGCCAGCAGCCTCCTAACGGGGGCTACCGGGGAGCTGTTTTTT	CASSLLTGATGELFF
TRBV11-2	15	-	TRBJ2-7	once	TGTGCCAGCAGCTTAGCTCCAGGAATCCTATACGAGCAGTACTTC	CASSLAPGILYEQYF
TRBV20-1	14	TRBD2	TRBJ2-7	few	TGCAGTGCTACACCTATAGCGGGAACCTACGAGCAGTACTTC	CSATPIAGTYEQYF
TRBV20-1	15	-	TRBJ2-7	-	TGCAGTGCCAATCCCGTCGGAAGCTTTAGCTACGAGCAGTACTTC	CSANPVGSFSYEQYF
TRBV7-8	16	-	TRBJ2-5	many	TGTGCCAGCAGCTTGGCAGGAACCCCCCATTTAGAGACCCAGTACTTC	CASSLAGTPHLETQYF